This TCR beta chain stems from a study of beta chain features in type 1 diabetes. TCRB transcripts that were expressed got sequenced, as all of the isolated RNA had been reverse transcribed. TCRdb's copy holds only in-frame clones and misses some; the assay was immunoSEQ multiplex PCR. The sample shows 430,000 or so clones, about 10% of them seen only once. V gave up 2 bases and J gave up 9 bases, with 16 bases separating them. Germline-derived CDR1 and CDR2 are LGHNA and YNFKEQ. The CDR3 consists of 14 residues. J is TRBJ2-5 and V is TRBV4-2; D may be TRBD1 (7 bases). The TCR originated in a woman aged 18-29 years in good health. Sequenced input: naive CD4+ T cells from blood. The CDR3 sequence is CASSQQGVGGSQYF. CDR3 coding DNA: TGTGCCAGCAGCCAACAGGGGGTTGGAGGGTCCCAGTACTTC.